These 18 T cell receptor beta chains came from one sample sequenced in a study of control samples from healthy donors and cancer patients. Some clones are missing from TCRdb's copy, which holds only in-frame ones; the method was immunoSEQ multiplex PCR. There are fewer than 300,000 clones in the sample; roughly 87% occur only once, and 10% to 15% lies in the top ten. Sequences were obtained from PBMCs. Receptors were obtained from a woman aged 55-70 years with lung cancer.

The CDR3 loop reads CASSPLTLYEQYF. DNA of the CDR3: TGTGCCAGCAGCCCGCTGACTCTCTACGAGCAGTACTTC. The V gene is TRBV11-2, the J gene TRBJ2-7; the D is unclear. CDR3 length: 13 amino acids. V lost 5 bases to trimming and J lost 3 bases, with 11 bases between them. CDR1 is SGHAT and CDR2 is FQNNGV in the germline V gene.

The chain joins TRBV5-1 to TRBJ2-5; D is perhaps TRBD2 (6 bases). V lost 4 bases and J 5 bases, leaving 21 bases between the germline ends. CDR1 is SGHRS, CDR2 YFSETQ, per germline. CDR3 length: 16 residues. The CDR3 bases are TGCGCCAGCAGCCCTATGGGAATGGTCGCGGGGGAGACCCAGTACTTC. It yields the protein CASSPMGMVAGETQYF.

The chain carries TRBV9 and TRBJ1-4; D is unresolved. This CDR3 has 13 residues. V was trimmed by 3 bases and J by 9 bases, leaving 12 bases between them. The germline V gene has CDR1 SGDLS and CDR2 YYNGEE. CDR3: CASSAPGSQKLFF. The CDR3 coding sequence is TGTGCCAGCAGCGCTCCGGGGTCCCAAAAACTGTTTTTT.

This CDR3 is CASSQDPGTGSNEQFF. CDR3 DNA sequence: TGCGCCAGCAGCCAAGACCCCGGGACAGGGAGCAATGAGCAGTTCTTC. The gene calls are TRBV4-1 and TRBJ2-1; TRBD1 matches 9 bases. CDR3 length: 16 residues. V was pared by 0 bases and J by 6 bases, with 6 bases of the junction left unmatched. Germline loops: CDR1 MGHRA, CDR2 YSYEKL.

The chain carries TRBV7-9 and TRBJ1-6; D is undetermined. V was cut by 6 bases and J by 5 bases, with 11 bases left in between. The CDR3 consists of 14 residues. CDR1 SEHNR and CDR2 FQNEAQ come from the germline V gene (reference sequence). Written as DNA, the CDR3 is TGTGCCAGCAGAGATAGCCCCCATAATTCACCCCTCCACTTT. It encodes CASRDSPHNSPLHF.

The gene calls are TRBV5-1 and TRBJ2-1; D is unclear. Trimming removed 7 bases from V and 4 bases from J, with 6 bases in between. Germline CDR1 and CDR2: SGHRS and YFSETQ. The CDR3 runs 11 residues. CDR3 sequence (DNA): TGCGCCAGCCGTCAGTACAATGAGCAGTTCTTC. Its protein is CASRQYNEQFF.

The chain joins TRBV24-1 to TRBJ2-6; D may be TRBD2 (6 bases). The germline V gene encodes CDR1 KGHDR and CDR2 SFDVKD. This CDR3 spans 15 amino acids. The V gene lost 7 bases and the J gene lost 0 bases, with 9 bases spanning the gap. The CDR3 loop reads CATRAGGSGANVLTF. Here the CDR3 DNA reads TGTGCCACCAGAGCCGGGGGCTCTGGGGCCAACGTCCTGACTTTC.

This clone was seen many times. The V and J genes are TRBV28 and TRBJ2-7; weak D call: TRBD1 (6 bases). CDR3 length: 13 amino acids. Trimming took off 5 bases at V and 5 bases at J, with 13 bases between the two ends. Germline V gene sequence: CDR1 MDHEN, CDR2 SYDVKM. CDR3 coding DNA: TGTGCCAGCAGTGGGGGCCCTAGGGACGAGCAGTACTTC. This encodes CASSGGPRDEQYF.

V is TRBV30 and J is TRBJ1-1; 7 nucleotides align to TRBD1. Germline values: CDR1 GTSNPN, CDR2 SVGIG (reference sequence). Losses at the gene ends were 0 bases for V and 8 bases for J; bases not matched to a gene: 6. This CDR3 is 13 amino acids long. The CDR3 sequence: CAWSVLPTGEAFF. CDR3 nucleotide sequence: TGTGCCTGGAGTGTACTACCGACAGGGGAAGCTTTCTTT.

The V gene is TRBV2, the J gene TRBJ1-4, with D perhaps TRBD1 (6 bases). CDR1 is SNHLY and CDR2 is FYNNEI in the germline V gene. This CDR3 comprises 14 residues. V was cut by 6 bases and J by 7 bases, with 15 bases left in between. The CDR3 here is CASSGGGVIEKLFF. CDR3 coding DNA: TGTGCCAGCAGCGGAGGGGGGGTGATTGAAAAACTGTTTTTT.

This chain links TRBV4-2 with TRBJ1-4; 8 bases map to TRBD1. In germline, CDR1 is LGHNA, CDR2 YNFKEQ. The CDR3 runs 15 residues. Germline trimming cut 2 bases from V and 10 bases from J; bases unmatched to any gene: 9. CDR3: CASSQIGQGMGKLFF. CDR3 bases: TGTGCCAGCAGCCAAATTGGACAGGGTATGGGAAAACTGTTTTTT.

This clone was detected a few times. The chain carries TRBV3-1 (or the pseudogene TRBV3-2) and TRBJ2-5, with 9 bases fitting TRBD1. V was pared by 3 bases and J by 4 bases, with 6 bases of the junction left unmatched. CDR3 length: 15 residues. Germline V gene lookup returns CDR1 LGHDT and CDR2 YNNKEL (reference sequence). The CDR3 reads CASSHTGTGIETQYF. DNA for the CDR3: TGTGCCAGCAGCCACACCGGGACAGGGATAGAGACCCAGTACTTC.

V and J are TRBV29-1 and TRBJ2-1, with 10 bases identical to TRBD2. V dropped 0 bases and J dropped 8; count of bases not matched to a gene: 7. CDR1 SQVTM and CDR2 ANQGSEA come from the germline V gene. The CDR3 covers 15 residues. CDR3 coding DNA: TGCAGCGTTGAAGATCGGCTAGCGGGAGTTGATGAGCAGTTCTTC. Its translation is CSVEDRLAGVDEQFF.

This chain links TRBV11-2 with TRBJ1-1; weak D call: TRBD1 (6 bases). Deletions cut 4 bases from V and 6 bases from J, with 9 bases between. Looked up from germline, CDR1 is SGHAT and CDR2 is FQNNGV. The CDR3 length is 12 residues. Here the CDR3 DNA reads TGTGCCAGCAGCTCCAGGGGTCCTGAAGCTTTCTTT. Its protein is CASSSRGPEAFF.

V is TRBV7-3 and J is TRBJ2-3; 10 nucleotides line up with TRBD1. Germline trimming cut 5 bases from V and 2 bases from J; bases unmatched to any gene: 4. Per the germline V gene, CDR1 is SGHTA and CDR2 is FQGTGA. CDR3 length equals 15 residues. The CDR3 loop is CASSQTGGPTDTQYF. Written as DNA, the CDR3 is TGTGCCAGCAGCCAGACAGGGGGCCCCACAGATACGCAGTATTTT.

The J gene is TRBJ2-7, the V gene TRBV5-1, with 8 bases identical to TRBD1. Germline V lookup: CDR1 SGHRS, CDR2 YFSETQ. The J segment lost 0 bases and the V segment lost 5 bases, leaving 7 bases of the junction unmatched. The CDR3 is 15 amino acids. CDR3 amino acids: CASRQQGVSSYEQYF. The DNA for the CDR3 is TGCGCCAGCAGACAACAGGGGGTTAGCTCCTACGAGCAGTACTTC.

This clone was found a few times. The chain employs TRBV27 and TRBJ1-1; D is uncertain. CDR3 size: 13 residues. V was cut by 5 bases and J by 0 bases, with 7 bases left in between. Germline V lookup: CDR1 MNHEY, CDR2 SMNVEV (reference sequence). CDR3 residues: CASSERVNTEAFF. The DNA for the CDR3 is TGTGCCAGCAGTGAAAGAGTGAACACTGAAGCTTTCTTT.

This clone showed up just a few times. This rearrangement joins TRBV18 to TRBJ2-7; 8 positions agree with TRBD1. Germline lookup yields CDR1 KGHSH and CDR2 LQKENI. The trim removed 3 bases at V and 6 bases at J, leaving 7 bases unmatched. The CDR3 covers 14 residues. The CDR3 loop reads CASSPGQGLGEQYF. The DNA of the CDR3 is TGTGCCAGCTCACCCGGACAGGGTCTCGGCGAGCAGTACTTC. The complete variable domain, with remaining parts taken from reference TRBV18 and TRBJ2-7, reads NAGVMQNPRHLVRRRGQEARLRCSPMKGHSHVYWYRQLPEEGLKFMVYLQKENIIDESGMPKERFSAEFPKEGPSILRIQQVVRGDSAAYFCASSPGQGLGEQYFGPGTRLTVT.